This T cell receptor beta chain was identified in a study of blood T cells in healthy people across ages. A second PCR, run for roughly 7 to 11 cycles, used a sample-barcoded 5' primer plus a J-beta primer mix. TCRdb re-analysed the 5' RACE reads in MiXCR, keeping a single row per CDR3 protein. In the table there are 1,300,000 or so distinct CDR3 sequences, roughly 64% of which are singletons. A word on this clonotype: A junction boundary mismatches the germline segment, possibly from a read error.

From germline, CDR1 is LGHNA and CDR2 YSLEER. There are 13 residues in the CDR3. The source of this sequence is a young man in good health. The chain has TRBV4-3 and TRBJ1-2; no firm D call. The sequencing input was blood. The CDR3 nucleotides are TGCACCAGCAGCAGGATAATTTGGTATGGCTACACCTTC. Translating it yields CTSSRIIWYGYTF.